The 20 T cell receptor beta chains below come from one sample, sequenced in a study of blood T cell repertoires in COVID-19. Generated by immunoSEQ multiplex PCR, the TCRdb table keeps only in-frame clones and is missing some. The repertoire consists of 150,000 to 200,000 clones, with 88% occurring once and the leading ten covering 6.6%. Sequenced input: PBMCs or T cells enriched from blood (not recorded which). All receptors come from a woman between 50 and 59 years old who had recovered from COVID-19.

CDR3 amino acids: CASSSRLEAFF. For the CDR3, the DNA is TGTGCCAGCAGTTCCCGGTTGGAAGCTTTCTTT. The chain has TRBV6-2 or TRBV6-3 and TRBJ1-1; D is unresolved. Germline V gives CDR1 MNHEY, CDR2 SVGEGT. V lost 4 bases and J lost 8, with 8 bases in between. This CDR3 has 11 residues.

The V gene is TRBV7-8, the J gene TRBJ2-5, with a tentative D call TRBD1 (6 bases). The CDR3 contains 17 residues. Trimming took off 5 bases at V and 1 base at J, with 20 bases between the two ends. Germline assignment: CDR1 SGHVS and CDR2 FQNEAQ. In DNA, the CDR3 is TGTGCCAGCAGCCTACAATCCTTCGCAGGGGTCCAAGAGACCCAGTACTTC. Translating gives CASSLQSFAGVQETQYF.

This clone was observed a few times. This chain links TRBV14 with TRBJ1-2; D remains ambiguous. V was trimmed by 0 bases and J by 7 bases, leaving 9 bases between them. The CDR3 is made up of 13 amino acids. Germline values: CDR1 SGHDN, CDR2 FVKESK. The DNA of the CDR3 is TGTGCCAGCAGCCAAGATCCGTGGGCTGGCTACACCTTC. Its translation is CASSQDPWAGYTF. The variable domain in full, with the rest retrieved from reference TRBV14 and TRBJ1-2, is EAGVTQFPSHSVIEKGQTVTLRCDPISGHDNLYWYRRVMGKEIKFLLHFVKESKQDESGMPNNRFLAERTGGTYSTLKVQPAELEDSGVYFCASSQDPWAGYTFGSGTRLTVV.

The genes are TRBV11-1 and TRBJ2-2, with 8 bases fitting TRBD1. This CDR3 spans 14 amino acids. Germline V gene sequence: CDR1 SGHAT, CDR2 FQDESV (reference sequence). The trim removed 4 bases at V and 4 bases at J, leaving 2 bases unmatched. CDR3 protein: CASSSQGATGELFF. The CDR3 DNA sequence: TGTGCCAGCAGCTCCCAGGGGGCCACCGGGGAGCTGTTTTTT.

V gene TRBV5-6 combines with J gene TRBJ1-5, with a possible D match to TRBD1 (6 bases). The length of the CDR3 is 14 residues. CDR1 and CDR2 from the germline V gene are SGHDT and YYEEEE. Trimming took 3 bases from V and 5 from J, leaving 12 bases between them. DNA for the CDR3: TGTGCCAGCAGCTCCGGGACACCTGATCAGCCCCAGCATTTT. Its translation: CASSSGTPDQPQHF. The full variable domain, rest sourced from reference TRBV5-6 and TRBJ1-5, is DAGVTQSPTHLIKTRGQQVTLRCSPKSGHDTVSWYQQALGQGPQFIFQYYEEEERQRGNFPDRFSGHQFPNYSSELNVNALLLGDSALYLCASSSGTPDQPQHFGDGTRLSIL.

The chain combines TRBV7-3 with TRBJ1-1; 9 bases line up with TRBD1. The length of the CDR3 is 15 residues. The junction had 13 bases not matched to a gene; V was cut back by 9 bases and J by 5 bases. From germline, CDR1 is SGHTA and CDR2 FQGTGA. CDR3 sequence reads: CASSQGARIQTEAFF. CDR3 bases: TGTGCCAGTTCACAGGGGGCGCGAATTCAGACTGAAGCTTTCTTT.

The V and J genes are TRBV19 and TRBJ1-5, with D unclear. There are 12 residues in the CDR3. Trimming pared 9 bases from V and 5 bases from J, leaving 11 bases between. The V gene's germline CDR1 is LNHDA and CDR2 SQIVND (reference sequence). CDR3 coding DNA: TGTGCCAGCGGGGAGGGCTATCAGCCCCAGCATTTT. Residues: CASGEGYQPQHF.

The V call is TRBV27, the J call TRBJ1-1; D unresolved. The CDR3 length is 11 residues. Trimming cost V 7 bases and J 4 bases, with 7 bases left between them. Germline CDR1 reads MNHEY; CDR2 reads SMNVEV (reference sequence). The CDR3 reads CASKTFTEAFF. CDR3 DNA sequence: TGTGCCAGCAAGACTTTCACTGAAGCTTTCTTT.

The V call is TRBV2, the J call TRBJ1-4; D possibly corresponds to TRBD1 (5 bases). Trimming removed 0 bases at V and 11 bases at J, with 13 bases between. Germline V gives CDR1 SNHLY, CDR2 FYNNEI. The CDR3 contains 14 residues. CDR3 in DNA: TGTGCCAGCAGTGAAGCGGCAGGGTTGAGGAAACTGTTTTTT. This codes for CASSEAAGLRKLFF.

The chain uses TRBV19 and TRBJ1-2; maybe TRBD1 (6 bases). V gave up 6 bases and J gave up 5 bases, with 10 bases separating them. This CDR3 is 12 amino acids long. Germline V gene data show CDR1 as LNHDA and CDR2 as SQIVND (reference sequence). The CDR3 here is CASSDRKYGYTF. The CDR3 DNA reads TGTGCCAGTAGCGACAGGAAGTATGGCTACACCTTC.

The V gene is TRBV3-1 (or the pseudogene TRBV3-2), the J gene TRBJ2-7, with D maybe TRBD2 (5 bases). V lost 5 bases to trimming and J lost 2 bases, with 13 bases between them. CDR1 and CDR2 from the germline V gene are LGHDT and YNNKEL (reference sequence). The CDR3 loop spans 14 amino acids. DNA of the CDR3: TGTGCCAGCAGCTTGCAGGCGGGCCCCTACGAGCAGTACTTC. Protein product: CASSLQAGPYEQYF.

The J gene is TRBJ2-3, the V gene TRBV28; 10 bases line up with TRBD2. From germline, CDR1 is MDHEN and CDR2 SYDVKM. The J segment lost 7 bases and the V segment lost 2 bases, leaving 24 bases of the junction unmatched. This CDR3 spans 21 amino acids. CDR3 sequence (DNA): TGTGCCAGCAGTTTAGTGGGAAGATTTACTAGCGGGGAGGTTGGGACTTATACGCAGTATTTT. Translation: CASSLVGRFTSGEVGTYTQYF. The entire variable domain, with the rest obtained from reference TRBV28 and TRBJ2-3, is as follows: DVKVTQSSRYLVKRTGEKVFLECVQDMDHENMFWYRQDPGLGLRLIYFSYDVKMKEKGDIPEGYSVSREKKERFSLILESASTNQTSMYLCASSLVGRFTSGEVGTYTQYFGPGTRLTVL.

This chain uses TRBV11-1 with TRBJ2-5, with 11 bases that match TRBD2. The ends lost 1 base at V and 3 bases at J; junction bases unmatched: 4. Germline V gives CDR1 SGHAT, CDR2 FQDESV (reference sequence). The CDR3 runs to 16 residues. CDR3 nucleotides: TGTGCCAGCAGCTTAGATAGCGGGGGGGCCGAAGAGACCCAGTACTTC. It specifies CASSLDSGGAEETQYF.

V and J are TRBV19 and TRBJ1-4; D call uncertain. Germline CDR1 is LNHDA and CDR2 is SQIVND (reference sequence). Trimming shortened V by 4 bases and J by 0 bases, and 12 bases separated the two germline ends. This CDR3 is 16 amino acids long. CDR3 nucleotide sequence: TGTGCCAGTAGTACCCTACGTCAATCAACTAATGAAAAACTGTTTTTT. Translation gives CASSTLRQSTNEKLFF.

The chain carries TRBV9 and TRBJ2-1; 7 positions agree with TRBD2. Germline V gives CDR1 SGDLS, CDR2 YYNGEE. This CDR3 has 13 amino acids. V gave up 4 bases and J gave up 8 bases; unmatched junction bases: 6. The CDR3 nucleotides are TGTGCCAGCAGCCCGAGACTAGCCCATGAGCAGTTCTTC. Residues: CASSPRLAHEQFF.

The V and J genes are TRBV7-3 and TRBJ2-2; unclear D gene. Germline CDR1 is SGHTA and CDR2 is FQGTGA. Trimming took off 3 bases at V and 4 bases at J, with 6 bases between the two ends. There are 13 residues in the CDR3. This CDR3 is CASSFPSTGELFF. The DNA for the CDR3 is TGTGCCAGCAGCTTTCCTAGCACCGGGGAGCTGTTTTTT. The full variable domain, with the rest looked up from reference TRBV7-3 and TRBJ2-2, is GAGVSQTPSNKVTEKGKYVELRCDPISGHTALYWYRQSLGQGPEFLIYFQGTGAADDSGLPNDRFFAVRPEGSVSTLKIQRTERGDSAVYLCASSFPSTGELFFGEGSRLTVL.

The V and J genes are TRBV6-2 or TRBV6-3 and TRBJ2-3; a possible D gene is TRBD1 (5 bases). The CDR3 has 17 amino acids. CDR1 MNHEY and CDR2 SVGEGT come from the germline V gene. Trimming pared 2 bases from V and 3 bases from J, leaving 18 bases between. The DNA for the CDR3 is TGTGCCAGCAGTTACCTCCCCAGGGCAGGGCCGACAGATACGCAGTATTTT. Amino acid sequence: CASSYLPRAGPTDTQYF.

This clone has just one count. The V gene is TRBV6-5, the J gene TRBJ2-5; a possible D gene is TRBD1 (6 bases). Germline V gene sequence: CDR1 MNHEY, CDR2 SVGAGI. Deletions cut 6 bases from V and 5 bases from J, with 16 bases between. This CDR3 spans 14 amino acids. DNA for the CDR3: TGTGCCAGCAGGAAGGGGACAATCCCGGAGACCCAGTACTTC. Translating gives CASRKGTIPETQYF.

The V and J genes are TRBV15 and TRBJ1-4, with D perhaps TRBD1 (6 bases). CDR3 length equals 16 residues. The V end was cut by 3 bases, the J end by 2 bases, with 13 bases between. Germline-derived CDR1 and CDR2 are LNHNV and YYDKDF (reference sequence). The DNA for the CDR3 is TGTGCCACCAGCAGCCAACCAGGGGCTACTAATGAAAAACTGTTTTTT. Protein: CATSSQPGATNEKLFF.

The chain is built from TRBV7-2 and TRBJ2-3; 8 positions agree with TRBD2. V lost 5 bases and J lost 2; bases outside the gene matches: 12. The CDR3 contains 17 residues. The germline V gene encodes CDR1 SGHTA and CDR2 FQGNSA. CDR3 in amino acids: CASSERAKRGYTDTQYF. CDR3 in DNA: TGTGCCAGCAGCGAGCGGGCCAAGCGGGGGTACACAGATACGCAGTATTTT.